Listed here is a single T cell receptor (beta chain). Its target is not known. The source of the sample is a study of glioma-infiltrating T cells after dendritic cell vaccination. General study points: Few patients contributed both blood and tumor specimens.

The method was immunoSEQ multiplex PCR; TCRdb's version includes in-frame clones alone and lacks a portion of them. The data hold tens of thousands of clones, with about 86% observed a single time. Germline V gene data show CDR1 as MNHNY and CDR2 as SVGAGI (reference sequence). The CDR3 consists of 16 residues. The V gene end was trimmed by 5 bases and the J gene end by 1 base; junction bases not matched to a gene: 2. The source is a human donor with glioblastoma. The V call is TRBV6-6, the J call TRBJ2-1; the match to TRBD2 covers 13 bases. The sample was blood, taken before dendritic cell vaccination. The CDR3 coding sequence is TGTGCCAGCAGTCGACTAGCGGGGGGATCCTACAATGAGCAGTTCTTC. This codes for CASSRLAGGSYNEQFF.